This T cell receptor beta chain is drawn from a study of cytomegalovirus exposure and HLA in healthy donors. Study-wide results and caveats: Based on reports, TCR beta sequences accurately predicted HLA-A and HLA-B alleles for most subjects. Using a false discovery rate of 0.05, a later analysis showed that 15,000 to 20,000 TCR beta sequences were associated with HLA alleles.

PCR amplification relied on 60 Vbeta primers (plus 13 Jbeta primers). In the study's own analysis: In a later analysis, of 80 million or so unique beta chains, some 10 million appeared in at least two donors. Profiled with immunoSEQ multiplex PCR; TCRdb holds only in-frame clones, not every one. V and J calls and clone size are as listed in that table; D and trimming were resolved from the DNA. The table records 120,000 to 150,000 clones, over 60% of them present only once. This clone is medium-sized within its sample. The antigen is unknown. At sampling all donors were nominally healthy, likely with unrecorded immune exposures. CDR1 and CDR2 (germline): MGHRA, YSYEKL. The CDR3 contains 15 residues. Losses at the gene ends were 4 bases for V and 5 bases for J; bases not matched to a gene: 7.

This sequence joins TRBV4-1 and TRBJ1-4, with 7 bases aligning to TRBD1. Sequenced: PBMCs. This TCR was sampled from a young woman in good health and CMV-seronegative. The CDR3 reads CASSLEGQNNEKLFF. CDR3 sequence (DNA): TGCGCCAGCAGCCTAGAGGGACAGAACAATGAAAAACTGTTTTTT.